The rows below give T cell receptor beta chains drawn from one sample of a study of T cell responses to AZD1222 COVID-19 vaccine. The repertoire was sequenced with immunoSEQ multiplex PCR; TCRdb's copy has only in-frame clones and lacks some. The sample yields around 150,000 clones, approximately 92% seen once. Specimen: peripheral blood, collected 28 days after the second AZD1222 dose. The receptors originated from an adult who received the AZD1222 COVID-19 vaccine. The CDR3 runs from the conserved cysteine through the conserved F or W. The D gene is left open where the match is weak. Some rows have no size entry. The others give once, few or many, or a class for an expanded clone.

NA,TRBV6-2/TRBV6-3,NA,TRBJ2-4,TGTGCCAGCAGTTACGGAGAAAGCAAAAACATTCAGTACTTC,CASSYGESKNIQYF
NA,TRBV18,NA,TRBJ2-3,TGTGCCAGCTCACCATACGGCCTAGATACGCAGTATTTT,CASSPYGLDTQYF
TRBD1,TRBV4-3,NA,TRBJ1-3,TGCGCCAGCAGCCCTTCGACAGGGGCTGGAAACACCATATATTTT,CASSPSTGAGNTIYF
NA,TRBV27,NA,TRBJ1-2,TGTGCCAGCAGTCCCCAGCCCGGCGAGGATGGCTACACCTTC,CASSPQPGEDGYTF
NA,TRBV10-2,once,TRBJ2-3,TGCGCCAGCAGTTCTGACAGACGCACAGATACGCAGTATTTT,CASSSDRRTDTQYF
TRBD1,TRBV29-1,once,TRBJ1-3,TGCAGCGTTGACTGGACAGGGGCTGGAAACACCATATATTTT,CSVDWTGAGNTIYF
TRBD1,TRBV28,once,TRBJ1-4,TGTGCCAGCAGTTTGGACAGGGAAACGGAAAAACTGTTTTTT,CASSLDRETEKLFF
TRBD1,TRBV7-8,NA,TRBJ1-1,TGTGCCAGCAGCCTGACAGGGTGGCAAACTGAAGCTTTCTTT,CASSLTGWQTEAFF
NA,TRBV2,NA,TRBJ2-4,TGTGCCAGCTCCGACTGGCGGATGCCACAGTCAGTCAAAAACATTCAGTACTTC,CASSDWRMPQSVKNIQYF
NA,TRBV7-9,once,TRBJ1-2,TGTGCCAGCAGCTTAGCGGGGGGGCAGGACTATGGCTACACCTTC,CASSLAGGQDYGYTF
NA,TRBV6-5,NA,TRBJ1-1,TGTGCCAGCAAGGGGTGGGACACTGAAGCTTTCTTT,CASKGWDTEAFF